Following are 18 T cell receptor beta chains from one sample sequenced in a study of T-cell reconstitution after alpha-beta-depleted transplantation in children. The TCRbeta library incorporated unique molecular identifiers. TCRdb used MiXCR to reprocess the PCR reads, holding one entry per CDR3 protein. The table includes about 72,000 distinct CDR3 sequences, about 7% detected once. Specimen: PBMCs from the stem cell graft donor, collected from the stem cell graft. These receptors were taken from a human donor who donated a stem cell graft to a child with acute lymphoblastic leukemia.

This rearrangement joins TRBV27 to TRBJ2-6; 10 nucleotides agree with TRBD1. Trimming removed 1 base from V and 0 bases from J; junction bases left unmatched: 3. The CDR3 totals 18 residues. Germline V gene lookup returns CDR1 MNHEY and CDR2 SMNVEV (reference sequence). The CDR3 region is CASSLLGQGYSGANVLTF. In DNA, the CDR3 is TGTGCCAGCAGTTTATTGGGACAGGGGTACTCTGGGGCCAACGTCCTGACTTTC.

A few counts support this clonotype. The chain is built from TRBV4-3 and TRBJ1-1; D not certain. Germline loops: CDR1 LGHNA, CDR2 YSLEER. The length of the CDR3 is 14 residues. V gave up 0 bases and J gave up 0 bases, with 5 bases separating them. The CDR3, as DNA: TGCGCCAGCAGCCAAGAGAGTATGAACACTGAAGCTTTCTTT. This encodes CASSQESMNTEAFF.

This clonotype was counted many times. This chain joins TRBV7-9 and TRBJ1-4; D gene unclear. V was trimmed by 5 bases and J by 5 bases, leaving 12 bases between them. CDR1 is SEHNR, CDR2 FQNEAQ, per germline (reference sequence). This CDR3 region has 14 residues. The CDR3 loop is CASSPLTSNEKLFF. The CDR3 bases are TGTGCCAGCAGCCCACTGACAAGCAATGAAAAACTGTTTTTT.

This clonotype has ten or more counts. The CDR3 coding sequence is TGTGCCAGCAGTCTCGCGGGGGGGGGAGATCAGCCCCAGCATTTT. It encodes CASSLAGGGDQPQHF. The chain has TRBV27 and TRBJ1-5; TRBD1 might be the D (5 bases). CDR1 is MNHEY and CDR2 is SMNVEV in the germline V gene (reference sequence). The CDR3 consists of 15 residues. V dropped 5 bases and J dropped 5 bases, with 16 bases sitting between them.

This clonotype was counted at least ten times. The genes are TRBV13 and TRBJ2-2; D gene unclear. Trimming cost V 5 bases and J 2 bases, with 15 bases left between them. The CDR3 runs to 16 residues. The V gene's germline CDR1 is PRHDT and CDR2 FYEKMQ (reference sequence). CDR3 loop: CASSLHGNTNTGELFF. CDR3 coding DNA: TGTGCCAGCAGCCTACATGGGAACACCAACACCGGGGAGCTGTTTTTT.

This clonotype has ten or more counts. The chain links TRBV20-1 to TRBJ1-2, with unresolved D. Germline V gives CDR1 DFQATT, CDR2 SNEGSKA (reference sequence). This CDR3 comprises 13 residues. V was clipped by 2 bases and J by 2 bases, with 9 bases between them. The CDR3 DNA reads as TGCAGTGCTAGACGGGTGGGAAACTATGGCTACACCTTC. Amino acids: CSARRVGNYGYTF.

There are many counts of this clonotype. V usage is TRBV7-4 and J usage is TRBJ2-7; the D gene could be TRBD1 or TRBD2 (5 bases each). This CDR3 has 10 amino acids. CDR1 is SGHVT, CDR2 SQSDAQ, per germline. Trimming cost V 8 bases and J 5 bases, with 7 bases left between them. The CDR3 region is CASGGDEQYF. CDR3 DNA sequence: TGTGCCAGCGGGGGAGACGAGCAGTACTTC.

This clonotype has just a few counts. The CDR3 here is CASSQESGGAYNEQFF. As DNA, the CDR3 is TGTGCCAGCAGCCAAGAATCCGGGGGAGCCTACAATGAGCAGTTCTTC. The chain carries TRBV3-1 and TRBJ2-1; TRBD2 might be the D (6 bases). The V gene lost 0 bases and the J gene lost 2 bases, with 11 bases spanning the gap. Germline assignment: CDR1 LGHDT and CDR2 YNNKEL (reference sequence). The CDR3 covers 16 residues.

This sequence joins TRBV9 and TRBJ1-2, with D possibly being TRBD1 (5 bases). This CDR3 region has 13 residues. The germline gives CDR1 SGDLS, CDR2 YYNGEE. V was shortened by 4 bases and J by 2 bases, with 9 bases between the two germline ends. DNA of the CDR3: TGTGCCAGCAGCTCCCGACAGAACTATGGCTACACCTTC. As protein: CASSSRQNYGYTF. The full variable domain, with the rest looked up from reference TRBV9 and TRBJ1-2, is DSGVTQTPKHLITATGQRVTLRCSPRSGDLSVYWYQQSLDQGLQFLIQYYNGEERAKGNILERFSAQQFPDLHSELNLSSLELGDSALYFCASSSRQNYGYTFGSGTRLTVV.

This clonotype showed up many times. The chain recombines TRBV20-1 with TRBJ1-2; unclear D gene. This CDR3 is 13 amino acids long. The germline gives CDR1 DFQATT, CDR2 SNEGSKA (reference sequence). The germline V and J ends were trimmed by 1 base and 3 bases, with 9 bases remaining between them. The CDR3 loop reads CSARAPYDYGYTF. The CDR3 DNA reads TGCAGTGCTAGAGCCCCGTACGACTATGGCTACACCTTC.

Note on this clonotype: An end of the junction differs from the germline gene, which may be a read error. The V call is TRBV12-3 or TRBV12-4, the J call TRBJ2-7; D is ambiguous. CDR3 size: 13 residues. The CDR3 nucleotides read TGTGTCAGCAAAGAAGACGGCCCCTACGAGCAGTACTTC. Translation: CVSKEDGPYEQYF.

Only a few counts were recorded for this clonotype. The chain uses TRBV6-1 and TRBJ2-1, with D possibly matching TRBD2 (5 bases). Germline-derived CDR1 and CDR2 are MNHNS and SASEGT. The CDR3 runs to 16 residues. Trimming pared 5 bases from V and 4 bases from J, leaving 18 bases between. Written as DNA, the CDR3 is TGTGCCAGCAGTCGAGGACTCACCGGGCCTTACAATGAGCAGTTCTTC. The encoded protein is CASSRGLTGPYNEQFF.

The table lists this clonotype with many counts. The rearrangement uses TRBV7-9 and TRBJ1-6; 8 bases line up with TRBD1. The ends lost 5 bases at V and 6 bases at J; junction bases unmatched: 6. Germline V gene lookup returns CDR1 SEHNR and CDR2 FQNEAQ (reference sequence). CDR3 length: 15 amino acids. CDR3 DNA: TGTGCCAGCAGCCCCGGACAGGGTTTTAATTCACCCCTCCACTTT. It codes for CASSPGQGFNSPLHF. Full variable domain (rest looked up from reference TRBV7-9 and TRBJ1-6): DTGVSQNPRHKITKRGQNVTFRCDPISEHNRLYWYRQTLGQGPEFLTYFQNEAQLEKSRLLSDRFSAERPKGSFSTLEIQRTEQGDSAMYLCASSPGQGFNSPLHFGNGTRLTVT.

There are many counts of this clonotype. The CDR3 region is CASSPPRFQGPRANEQFF. The CDR3, as DNA: TGTGCCAGCTCACCACCTCGCTTCCAGGGACCCCGGGCCAATGAGCAGTTCTTC. This rearrangement joins TRBV18 to TRBJ2-1, with D perhaps being TRBD1 or TRBD2 (5 bases each). The V end lost 0 bases, the J end lost 6 bases, and 21 bases lay between the germline ends. Germline V lookup: CDR1 KGHSH, CDR2 LQKENI. CDR3 length equals 18 residues. The complete variable domain, with remaining parts taken from reference TRBV18 and TRBJ2-1, reads NAGVMQNPRHLVRRRGQEARLRCSPMKGHSHVYWYRQLPEEGLKFMVYLQKENIIDESGMPKERFSAEFPKEGPSILRIQQVVRGDSAAYFCASSPPRFQGPRANEQFFGPGTRLTVL.

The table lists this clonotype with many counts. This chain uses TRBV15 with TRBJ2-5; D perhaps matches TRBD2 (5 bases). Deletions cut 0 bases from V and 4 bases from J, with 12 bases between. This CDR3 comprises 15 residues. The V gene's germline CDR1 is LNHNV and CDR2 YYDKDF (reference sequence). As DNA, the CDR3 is TGTGCCACCAGCAGAGAACCGGGAAAATCAGAGACCCAGTACTTC. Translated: CATSREPGKSETQYF.

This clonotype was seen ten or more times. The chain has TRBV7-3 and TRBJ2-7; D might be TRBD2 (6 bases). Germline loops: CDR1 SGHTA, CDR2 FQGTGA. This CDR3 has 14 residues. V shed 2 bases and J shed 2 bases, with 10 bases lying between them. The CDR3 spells CASSLGGSPYEQYF. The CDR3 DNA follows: TGTGCCAGCAGCTTAGGAGGGTCCCCCTACGAGCAGTACTTC.

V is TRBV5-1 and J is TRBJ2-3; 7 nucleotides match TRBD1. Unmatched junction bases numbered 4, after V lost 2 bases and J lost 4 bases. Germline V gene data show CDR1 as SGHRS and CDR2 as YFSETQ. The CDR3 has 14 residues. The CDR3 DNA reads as TGCGCCAGCAGCTTAAGGGGGCCCGCAGATACGCAGTATTTT. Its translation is CASSLRGPADTQYF. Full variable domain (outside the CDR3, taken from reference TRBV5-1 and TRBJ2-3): KAGVTQTPRYLIKTRGQQVTLSCSPISGHRSVSWYQQTPGQGLQFLFEYFSETQRNKGNFPGRFSGRQFSNSRSEMNVSTLELGDSALYLCASSLRGPADTQYFGPGTRLTVL.

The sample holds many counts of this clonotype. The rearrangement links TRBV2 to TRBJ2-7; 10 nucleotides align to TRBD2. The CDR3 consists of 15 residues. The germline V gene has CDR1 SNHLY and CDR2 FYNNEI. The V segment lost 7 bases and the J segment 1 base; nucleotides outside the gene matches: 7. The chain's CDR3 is CASTRAGGVSYEQYF. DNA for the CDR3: TGTGCCAGCACTAGAGCGGGGGGGGTTTCCTACGAGCAGTACTTC.